The next 28 T cell receptor beta chains were all read from a single sample in a study of shared clonotypes between healthy human individuals (TCRdb year 2020). The receptor library was made with the immunoSEQ multiplex PCR assay. What TCRdb holds here is the immuneACCESS table cut down to in-frame rearrangements. Part of the clones is not present; checked against another copy, under half of the missing clones reflect an unresolved V gene, and the others are unexplained. This sample gives about 2.4 million clones in total; approximately 93% of them show up just once. Of the sample, more than 0.35% is held by the ten largest clones. Sequences were obtained from naive CD4+ T cells from PBMCs. Taken with the paper, the label for cell subset or site translates to: CD45RA+ positively selected. The receptors come from a man between 18 and 29 years old in good health. Some clones in this sample may be carry-over from other donors' samples.

The genes are TRBV5-1 and TRBJ2-1; no reliable D call. Germline V CDR1 and CDR2: SGHRS, YFSETQ. Trimming shortened V by 0 bases and J by 9 bases, and 10 bases separated the two germline ends. This CDR3 comprises 13 residues. Here the CDR3 reads CASSLGRYSEQFF. In nucleotides, the CDR3 is TGCGCCAGCAGCTTGGGGAGATATAGTGAGCAGTTCTTC.

As regards this clone: Other DNA sequences in the same sample also yield this CDR3. The chain recombines TRBV9 with TRBJ1-1; the D gene is possibly TRBD1 (5 bases). The V end was cut by 1 base, the J end by 3 bases, with 7 bases between. Germline V lookup: CDR1 SGDLS, CDR2 YYNGEE. This CDR3 is built from 13 residues. The CDR3 loop reads CASSVRGDTEAFF. The CDR3 nucleotides are TGTGCCAGCAGCGTACGAGGGGACACTGAAGCTTTCTTT.

J is TRBJ2-7 and V is TRBV4-1; 7 bases match TRBD1. The germline V gene has CDR1 MGHRA and CDR2 YSYEKL. The CDR3 is 18 residues long. After removal of 2 bases from V and 7 bases from J, the junction contained 20 bases not matched to a gene. The CDR3 reads CASSQSPLTLDREWEQYF. The CDR3 bases are TGCGCCAGCAGCCAATCTCCCCTCACGTTAGACAGGGAATGGGAGCAGTACTTC.

The rearrangement links TRBV5-1 to TRBJ2-1; tentative D call: TRBD2 (6 bases). Germline V lookup: CDR1 SGHRS, CDR2 YFSETQ. The length of the CDR3 is 14 residues. V was clipped by 4 bases and J by 4 bases, with 12 bases between them. CDR3 in amino acids: CASSTRTTYNEQFF. The CDR3 DNA follows: TGCGCCAGCAGCACCAGGACTACTTACAATGAGCAGTTCTTC.

The chain employs TRBV25-1 and TRBJ2-3; D possibly corresponds to TRBD1 (6 bases). V lost 5 bases and J lost 4, with 10 bases in between. The germline V gene has CDR1 MGHDK and CDR2 SYGVNS. This CDR3 is built from 13 residues. The chain's CDR3 is CASSNRVADTQYF. In DNA form, the CDR3 reads TGTGCCAGCAGTAACAGGGTTGCAGATACGCAGTATTTT.

This clone came up once. The chain uses TRBV7-2 and TRBJ1-4; possible D gene TRBD1, 5 bases. The V end lost 2 bases, the J end lost 7 bases, and 14 bases lay between the germline ends. Germline values: CDR1 SGHTA, CDR2 FQGNSA. The CDR3 is made up of 15 amino acids. CDR3 DNA: TGTGCCAGCAGCTTACTTGGGGGTCTTAGTGAAAAACTGTTTTTT. Translation: CASSLLGGLSEKLFF.

The chain couples TRBV27 to TRBJ2-3; D is tentatively TRBD1 or TRBD2 (6 bases each). The CDR3 covers 14 residues. Trimming removed 6 bases from V and 2 bases from J, with 12 bases in between. CDR1 and CDR2 (germline): MNHEY, SMNVEV (reference sequence). DNA of the CDR3: TGTGCCAGCAGGGTACCGGGGGCCACAGATACGCAGTATTTT. This translates into CASRVPGATDTQYF.

This chain connects TRBV7-9 to TRBJ2-6; D may match TRBD1 or TRBD2 (5 bases each). Germline CDR1 is SEHNR and CDR2 is FQNEAQ (reference sequence). There are 18 residues in the CDR3. With 1 base removed from V and 0 bases from J, the gap between germline ends came to 13 bases. CDR3 region: CASSLVSGRISGANVLTF. CDR3 coding DNA: TGTGCCAGCAGCTTAGTTTCAGGGAGAATCTCTGGGGCCAACGTCCTGACTTTC. The variable domain in full, completed from reference TRBV7-9 and TRBJ2-6, reads DTGVSQNPRHKITKRGQNVTFRCDPISEHNRLYWYRQTLGQGPEFLTYFQNEAQLEKSRLLSDRFSAERPKGSFSTLEIQRTEQGDSAMYLCASSLVSGRISGANVLTFGAGSRLTVL.

The rearrangement links TRBV21-1 to TRBJ2-1; the DNA was not used to check the table's D call, TRBD2. TRBV21-1 is classified as a pseudogene. This CDR3 spans 16 amino acids. The CDR3 DNA sequence: TGTGCCAGCAGCAAAGGCGCGGGGGGGGATTTGGAGGAGCAGTTCTTC. It yields the protein CASSKGAGGDLEEQFF.

This chain connects TRBV11-3 to TRBJ2-2, with 7 positions matching TRBD1. Germline CDR1 and CDR2: SGHNT and YENEEA. CDR3 length: 14 residues. V lost 2 bases and J lost 4; bases outside the gene matches: 1. For the CDR3, the DNA is TGTGCCAGCAGCTTACGGACAGGCACCGGGGAGCTGTTTTTT. Its translation is CASSLRTGTGELFF.

This clone has just one count. The V gene is TRBV5-1, the J gene TRBJ2-5; 7 positions match TRBD1. Germline loops: CDR1 SGHRS, CDR2 YFSETQ. There are 14 residues in the CDR3. With 5 bases clipped from V and 2 bases from J, the junction kept 6 bases outside the gene matches. The CDR3 loop is CASSHPGQQETQYF. CDR3 sequence (DNA): TGCGCCAGCAGTCATCCGGGACAGCAAGAGACCCAGTACTTC.

On this clone: Within the sample, other DNA sequences also encode this same CDR3. The V and J genes are TRBV5-1 and TRBJ2-3; D may be TRBD2 (6 bases). The germline V gene has CDR1 SGHRS and CDR2 YFSETQ. This CDR3 has 14 residues. The V gene lost 0 bases and the J gene lost 5 bases, with 10 bases spanning the gap. The CDR3 region has the DNA TGCGCCAGCAGCTTGGAGGGAGGAGAAGATACGCAGTATTTT. Translating gives CASSLEGGEDTQYF.

The V gene is TRBV29-1, the J gene TRBJ2-2; no reliable D call. This CDR3 has 12 amino acids. Trimming removed 4 bases at V and 3 bases at J, with 6 bases between. Germline V gene data show CDR1 as SQVTM and CDR2 as ANQGSEA. The CDR3, as DNA: TGCAGCGTTGCGTTGTACACCGGGGAGCTGTTTTTT. Its translation: CSVALYTGELFF.

The chain uses TRBV6-4 and TRBJ2-7, with TRBD1 identical over 7 bases. CDR1 MRHNA and CDR2 SNTAGT come from the germline V gene. V was clipped by 2 bases and J by 3 bases; unmatched bases: 1. The CDR3 runs to 13 residues. This CDR3 is CASSDGQDYEQYF. Written as DNA, the CDR3 is TGTGCCAGCAGTGACGGACAGGACTACGAGCAGTACTTC.

This clone was observed once. The V call is TRBV2, the J call TRBJ1-5, with TRBD1 as a possible D gene (6 bases). Between the trimmed V and J ends, which lost 0 bases and 6 bases, there was a span of 15 bases. Germline V gene data show CDR1 as SNHLY and CDR2 as FYNNEI. This CDR3 has 16 residues. The CDR3 DNA reads as TGTGCCAGCAGTGAAGCTCCACAGGGTTACAGTCAGCCCCAGCATTTT. This encodes CASSEAPQGYSQPQHF.

The chain recombines TRBV27 with TRBJ2-7, with TRBD2 matching 11 bases. The trim removed 2 bases at V and 4 bases at J, leaving 4 bases unmatched. Looked up from germline, CDR1 is MNHEY and CDR2 is SMNVEV (reference sequence). The CDR3 loop spans 15 amino acids. In DNA, the CDR3 is TGTGCCAGCAGTTTAACTAGCGGGGGTTCTTACGAGCAGTACTTC. This codes for CASSLTSGGSYEQYF.

The chain carries TRBV19 and TRBJ1-1; no firm D call. Trimming left V 7 bases short and J 5 bases short, with 14 bases between. The CDR3 is made up of 13 amino acids. Germline CDR1 reads LNHDA; CDR2 reads SQIVND (reference sequence). The CDR3 here is CASTETTGTEAFF. The DNA of the CDR3 is TGTGCCAGTACGGAGACTACTGGGACTGAAGCTTTCTTT.

J is TRBJ2-7 and V is TRBV28, with D maybe TRBD2 (6 bases). The CDR3 is 16 amino acids. In germline, CDR1 is MDHEN, CDR2 SYDVKM. Trimming pared 2 bases from V and 0 bases from J, leaving 14 bases between. The CDR3 DNA reads TGTGCCAGCAGTTTACGTGATGGGGGGAGCTCCTACGAGCAGTACTTC. Its translation is CASSLRDGGSSYEQYF.

The rearrangement joins TRBV4-1 to TRBJ2-1; 9 bases agree with TRBD2. J lost 9 bases, V lost 5 bases, and 14 bases had no gene match. Looked up from germline, CDR1 is MGHRA and CDR2 is YSYEKL. This CDR3 contains 16 residues. CDR3 protein: CASSAQMAGGLPEQFF. The CDR3 coding sequence is TGCGCCAGCAGCGCCCAGATGGCGGGAGGGCTCCCTGAGCAGTTCTTC.

Concerning this clone itself: The sample has other DNA sequences that encode this CDR3 too. The J gene is TRBJ2-1, the V gene TRBV5-1, with D maybe TRBD1 (6 bases). The germline V gene encodes CDR1 SGHRS and CDR2 YFSETQ. Trimming stripped 5 bases from V and 0 bases from J, with 12 bases between. There are 15 residues in the CDR3. The CDR3 region has the DNA TGCGCCAGCAGTCAGGGGCAGAGCTCCTACAATGAGCAGTTCTTC. This encodes CASSQGQSSYNEQFF.

The gene calls are TRBV7-3 and TRBJ2-5; D not resolved. The V end was cut by 0 bases, the J end by 5 bases, with 16 bases between. This CDR3 spans 16 amino acids. From germline, CDR1 is SGHTA and CDR2 FQGTGA. The CDR3 is CASSLTGSSVTETQYF. As DNA, the CDR3 is TGTGCCAGCAGCTTAACGGGATCCAGCGTGACCGAGACCCAGTACTTC.

This rearrangement joins TRBV30 to TRBJ2-3; D unclear. Per germline, CDR1 GTSNPN and CDR2 SVGIG (reference sequence). The V end lost 8 bases, the J end lost 1 base, and 19 bases lay between the germline ends. The CDR3 is made up of 15 amino acids. The CDR3 DNA follows: TGTGCCGGATCAAGGGCTAGTCCTGGCACAGATACGCAGTATTTT. Translated: CAGSRASPGTDTQYF.

The rearrangement uses TRBV5-1 and TRBJ2-7, with 10 bases fitting TRBD1. V lost 4 bases, J lost 2 bases, and 6 bases stayed unmatched. Germline CDR1 reads SGHRS; CDR2 reads YFSETQ. The CDR3 is 15 residues long. Written as DNA, the CDR3 is TGCGCCAGCAGCAGCTGGGACAGGGGAACCTACGAGCAGTACTTC. This translates into CASSSWDRGTYEQYF.

J is TRBJ2-2 and V is TRBV9, with TRBD1 identical over 11 bases. From germline, CDR1 is SGDLS and CDR2 YYNGEE. Trimming at V came to 6 bases and at J to 3 bases, leaving 4 bases not matched to a gene. This CDR3 contains 15 residues. Here the CDR3 reads CASTLGQGDTGELFF. As DNA, the CDR3 is TGTGCCAGCACCTTGGGACAGGGGGACACCGGGGAGCTGTTTTTT. The full variable domain, completed using reference TRBV9 and TRBJ2-2, is DSGVTQTPKHLITATGQRVTLRCSPRSGDLSVYWYQQSLDQGLQFLIQYYNGEERAKGNILERFSAQQFPDLHSELNLSSLELGDSALYFCASTLGQGDTGELFFGEGSRLTVL.

Details on this clone: The same CDR3 is also encoded by other DNA sequences in this sample. This chain uses TRBV15 with TRBJ1-4; TRBD1 is a possible D gene (6 bases). From germline, CDR1 is LNHNV and CDR2 YYDKDF (reference sequence). V shed 0 bases and J shed 8 bases, with 13 bases lying between them. The CDR3 runs to 15 residues. The DNA of the CDR3 is TGTGCCACCAGCAGAGACAGGGGCCCGGGGGAAAAACTGTTTTTT. It codes for CATSRDRGPGEKLFF.

The V and J genes are TRBV7-9 and TRBJ1-4, with D perhaps TRBD1 (5 bases). The CDR3 sequence is 15 residues long. The germline V gene encodes CDR1 SEHNR and CDR2 FQNEAQ (reference sequence). V lost 1 base, J lost 6 bases, and 12 bases lay in between. CDR3 in amino acids: CASSLDGGFDEKLFF. CDR3 sequence (DNA): TGTGCCAGCAGCTTAGATGGGGGGTTTGATGAAAAACTGTTTTTT.

The chain recombines TRBV5-1 with TRBJ2-1; TRBD1 aligns across 7 bases. The V segment lost 1 base and the J segment 7 bases; nucleotides outside the gene matches: 17. Germline CDR1 reads SGHRS; CDR2 reads YFSETQ. The CDR3 is 18 amino acids. CDR3: CASSLHHTFGDSRNEQFF. The CDR3 bases are TGCGCCAGCAGCTTGCACCATACCTTCGGGGACAGCCGAAATGAGCAGTTCTTC.

The V and J genes are TRBV7-8 and TRBJ2-7, with TRBD2 matching over 10 bases. V was pared by 1 base and J by 5 bases, with 5 bases of the junction left unmatched. This CDR3 contains 15 residues. Germline-derived CDR1 and CDR2 are SGHVS and FQNEAQ. CDR3 loop: CASSLGSGRAHEQYF. The CDR3 DNA reads TGTGCCAGCAGCTTAGGGAGCGGGAGGGCCCACGAGCAGTACTTC.